Below, one T cell receptor (beta chain) is given with its context. The data stem from a study of blood T cell repertoires in COVID-19. Study at large: There were acute and convalescent COVID-19 samples, and they came from the United States, Italy and Spain. Nucleic acid was either cDNA or gDNA, and it came from T cells, B-cell-depleted T cells, or PBMCs.

Profiled with immunoSEQ multiplex PCR; TCRdb holds only in-frame clones, not every one. The sample lists about 430,000 clones; about 88% were seen once. The cohort comprised adults aged roughly 18 to 90 years residing in approximately 25 US areas. Each exposed participant met a COVID-19 case in the 2 weeks preceding study entry. Between the trimmed V and J ends, which lost 1 base and 2 bases, there was a span of 12 bases. The CDR3 extends over 15 amino acids. Germline lookup yields CDR1 SGHNT and CDR2 YYREEE (reference sequence). The chain has TRBV5-4 and TRBJ1-2, with D unresolved. The origin of this receptor is a woman aged 18-35 years who had been exposed to COVID-19. The material sequenced was PBMCs or T cells enriched from blood (not recorded which). The CDR3 spells CASSLKTGGNYGYTF. CDR3 in DNA: TGTGCCAGCAGCTTGAAAACGGGAGGGAACTATGGCTACACCTTC.